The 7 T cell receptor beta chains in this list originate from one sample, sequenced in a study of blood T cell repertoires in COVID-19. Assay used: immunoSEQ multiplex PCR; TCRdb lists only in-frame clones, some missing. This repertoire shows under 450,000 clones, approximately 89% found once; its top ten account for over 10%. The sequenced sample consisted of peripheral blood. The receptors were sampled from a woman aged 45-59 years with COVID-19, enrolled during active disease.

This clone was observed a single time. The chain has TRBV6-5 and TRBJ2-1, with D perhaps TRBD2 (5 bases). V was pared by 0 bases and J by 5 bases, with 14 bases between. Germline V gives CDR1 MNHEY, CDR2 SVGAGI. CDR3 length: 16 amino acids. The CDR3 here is CASSYSEGSIDNEQFF. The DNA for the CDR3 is TGTGCCAGCAGTTACTCCGAGGGTTCGATAGACAATGAGCAGTTCTTC.

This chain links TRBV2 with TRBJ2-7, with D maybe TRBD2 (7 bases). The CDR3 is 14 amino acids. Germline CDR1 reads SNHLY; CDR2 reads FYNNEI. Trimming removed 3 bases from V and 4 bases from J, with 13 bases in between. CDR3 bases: TGTGCCAGCAGTGAGGGGGGGGGCCCTTACGAGCAGTACTTC. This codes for CASSEGGGPYEQYF.

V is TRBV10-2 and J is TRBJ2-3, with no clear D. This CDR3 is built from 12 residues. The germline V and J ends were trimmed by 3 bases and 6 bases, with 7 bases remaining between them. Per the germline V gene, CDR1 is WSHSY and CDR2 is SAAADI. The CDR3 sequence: CASSDPRDTQYF. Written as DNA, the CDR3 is TGCGCCAGCAGTGACCCCAGGGATACGCAGTATTTT.

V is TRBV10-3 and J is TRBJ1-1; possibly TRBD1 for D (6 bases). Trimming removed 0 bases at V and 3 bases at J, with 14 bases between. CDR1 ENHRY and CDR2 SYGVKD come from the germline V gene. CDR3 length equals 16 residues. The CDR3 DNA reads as TGTGCCATCAGTGAGTCTCGGGGGGCGTATGACACTGAAGCTTTCTTT. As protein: CAISESRGAYDTEAFF.

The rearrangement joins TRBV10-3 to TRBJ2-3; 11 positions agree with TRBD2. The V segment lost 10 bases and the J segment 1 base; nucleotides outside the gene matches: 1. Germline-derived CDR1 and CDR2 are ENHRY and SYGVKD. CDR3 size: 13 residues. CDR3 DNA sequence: TGTGCCACACTAGCGGGGGGCACAGATACGCAGTATTTT. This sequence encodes CATLAGGTDTQYF.

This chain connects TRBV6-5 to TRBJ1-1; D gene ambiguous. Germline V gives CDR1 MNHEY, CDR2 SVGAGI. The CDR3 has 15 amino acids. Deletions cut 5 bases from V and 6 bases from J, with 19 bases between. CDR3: CASSRPARGSSEAFF. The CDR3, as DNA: TGTGCCAGCAGTCGCCCGGCCCGGGGATCCTCTGAAGCTTTCTTT.

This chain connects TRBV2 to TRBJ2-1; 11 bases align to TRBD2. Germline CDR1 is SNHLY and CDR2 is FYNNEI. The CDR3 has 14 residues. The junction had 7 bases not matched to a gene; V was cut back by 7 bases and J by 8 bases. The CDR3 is CASILQGLADEQFF. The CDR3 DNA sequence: TGTGCCAGCATTCTACAGGGACTAGCGGATGAGCAGTTCTTC. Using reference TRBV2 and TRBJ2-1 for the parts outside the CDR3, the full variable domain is EPEVTQTPSHQVTQMGQEVILRCVPISNHLYFYWYRQILGQKVEFLVSFYNNEISEKSEIFDDQFSVERPDGSNFTLKIRSTKLEDSAMYFCASILQGLADEQFFGPGTRLTVL.